The entry below gives a single T cell receptor beta chain sequence along with its context. Original processing methods: From reference gene primer amplification, estimates of nucleated cell counts were derived. The data were produced by immunoSEQ multiplex PCR, yet TCRdb's version contains in-frame clones alone and is incomplete. V, J and clone size derive from that table, while D and trimming were established from the DNA sequence. Of over 200,000 clones listed, roughly 87% were seen once; the top ten hold roughly 0.8%. The sample comes from a study of blood T cell repertoires in COVID-19. Study at large: Specimens from acute and convalescent COVID-19 originated in the United States, Italy and Spain. The cDNA or gDNA used as material had been derived from T cells, B-cell-depleted T cells, or PBMCs.

V shed 6 bases and J 6 bases; nucleotides not matched to a gene: 14. The CDR3 is 15 residues long. Germline assignment: CDR1 SNHLY and CDR2 FYNNEI. The sequencing input was peripheral blood. The TCR comes from a woman in her 30s with acute or convalescent COVID-19. The chain has TRBV2 and TRBJ2-7, with TRBD2 matching over 7 bases. CDR3 protein: CASRPSAGVSREQYF. The CDR3 bases are TGTGCCAGCAGGCCCTCGGCGGGAGTGTCTCGCGAGCAGTACTTC.